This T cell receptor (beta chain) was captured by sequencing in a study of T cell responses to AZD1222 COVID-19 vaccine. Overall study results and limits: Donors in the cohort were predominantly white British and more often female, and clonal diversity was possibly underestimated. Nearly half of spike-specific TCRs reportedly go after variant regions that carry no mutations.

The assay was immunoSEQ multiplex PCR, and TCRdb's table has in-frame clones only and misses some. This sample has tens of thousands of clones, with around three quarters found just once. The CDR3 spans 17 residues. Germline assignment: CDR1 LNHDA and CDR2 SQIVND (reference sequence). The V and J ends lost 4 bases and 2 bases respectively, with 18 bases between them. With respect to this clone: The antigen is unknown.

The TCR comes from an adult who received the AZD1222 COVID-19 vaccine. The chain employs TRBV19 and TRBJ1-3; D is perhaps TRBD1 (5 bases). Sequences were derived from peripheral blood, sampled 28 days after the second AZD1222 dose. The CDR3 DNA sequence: TGTGCCAGTAGTACAGGGACCTCCGGGACCGCTGGAAACACCATATATTTT. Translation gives CASSTGTSGTAGNTIYF.